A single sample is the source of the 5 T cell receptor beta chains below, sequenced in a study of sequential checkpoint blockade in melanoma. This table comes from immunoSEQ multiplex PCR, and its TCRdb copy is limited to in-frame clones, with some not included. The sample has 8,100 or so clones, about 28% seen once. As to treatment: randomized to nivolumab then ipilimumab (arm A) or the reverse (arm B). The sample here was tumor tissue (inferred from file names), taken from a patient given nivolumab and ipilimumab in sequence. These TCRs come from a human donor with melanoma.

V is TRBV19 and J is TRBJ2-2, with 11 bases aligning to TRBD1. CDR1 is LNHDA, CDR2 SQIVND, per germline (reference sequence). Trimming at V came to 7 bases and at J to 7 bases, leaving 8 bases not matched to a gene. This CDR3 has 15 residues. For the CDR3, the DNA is TGTGCCAGTACCCCACGGACAGGGGGCAGCGGGGAGCTGTTTTTT. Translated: CASTPRTGGSGELFF.

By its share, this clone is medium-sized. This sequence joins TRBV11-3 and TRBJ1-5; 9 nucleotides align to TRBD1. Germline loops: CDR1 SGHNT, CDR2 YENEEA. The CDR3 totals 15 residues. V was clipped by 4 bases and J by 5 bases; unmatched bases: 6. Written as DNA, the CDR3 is TGTGCCAGCAGCTCCGGGACAGGGACGTATCAGCCCCAGCATTTT. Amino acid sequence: CASSSGTGTYQPQHF.

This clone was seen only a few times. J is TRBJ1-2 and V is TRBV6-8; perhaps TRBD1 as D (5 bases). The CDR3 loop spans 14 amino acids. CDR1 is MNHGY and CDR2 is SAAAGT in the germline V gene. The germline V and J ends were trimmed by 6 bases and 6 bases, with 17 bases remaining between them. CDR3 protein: CASSPLGGFDGYTF. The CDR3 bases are TGTGCCAGCAGCCCCCTGGGGGGTTTTGATGGCTACACCTTC.

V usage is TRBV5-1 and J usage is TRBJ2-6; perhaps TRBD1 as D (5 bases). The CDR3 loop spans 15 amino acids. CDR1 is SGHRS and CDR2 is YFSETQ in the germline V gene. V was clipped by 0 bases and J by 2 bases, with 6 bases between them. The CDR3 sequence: CASSLGQTGANVLTF. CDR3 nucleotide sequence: TGCGCCAGCAGCTTGGGACAGACTGGGGCCAACGTCCTGACTTTC.

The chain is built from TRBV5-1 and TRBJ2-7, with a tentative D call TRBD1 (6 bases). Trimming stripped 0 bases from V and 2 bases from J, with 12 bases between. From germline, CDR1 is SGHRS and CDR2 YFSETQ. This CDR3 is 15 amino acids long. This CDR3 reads CASSLVPGDAYEQYF. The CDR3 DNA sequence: TGCGCCAGCAGCTTGGTTCCAGGGGACGCCTACGAGCAGTACTTC. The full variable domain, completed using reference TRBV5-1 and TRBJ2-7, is KAGVTQTPRYLIKTRGQQVTLSCSPISGHRSVSWYQQTPGQGLQFLFEYFSETQRNKGNFPGRFSGRQFSNSRSEMNVSTLELGDSALYLCASSLVPGDAYEQYFGPGTRLTVT.